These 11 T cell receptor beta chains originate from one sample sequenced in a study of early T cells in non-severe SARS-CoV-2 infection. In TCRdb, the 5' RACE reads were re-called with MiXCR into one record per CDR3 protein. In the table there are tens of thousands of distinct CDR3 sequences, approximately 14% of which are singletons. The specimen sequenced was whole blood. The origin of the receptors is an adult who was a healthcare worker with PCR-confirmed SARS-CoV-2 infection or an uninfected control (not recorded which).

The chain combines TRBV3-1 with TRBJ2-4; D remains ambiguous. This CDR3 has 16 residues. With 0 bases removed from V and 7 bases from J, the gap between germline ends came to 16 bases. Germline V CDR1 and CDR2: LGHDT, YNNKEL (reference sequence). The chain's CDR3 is CASSQEVTSYGNIQYF. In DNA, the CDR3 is TGTGCCAGCAGCCAAGAAGTCACGAGCTATGGTAACATTCAGTACTTC.

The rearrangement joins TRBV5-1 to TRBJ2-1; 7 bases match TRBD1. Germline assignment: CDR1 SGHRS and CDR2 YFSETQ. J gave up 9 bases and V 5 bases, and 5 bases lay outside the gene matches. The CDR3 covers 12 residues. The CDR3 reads CASSRQGLEQFF. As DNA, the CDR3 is TGCGCCAGCAGTCGACAGGGCCTTGAGCAGTTCTTC.

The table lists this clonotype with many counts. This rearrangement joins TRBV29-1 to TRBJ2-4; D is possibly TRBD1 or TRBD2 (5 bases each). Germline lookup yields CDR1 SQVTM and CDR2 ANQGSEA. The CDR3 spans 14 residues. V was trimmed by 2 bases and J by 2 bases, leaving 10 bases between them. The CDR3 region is CSVEQGPSKNIQYF. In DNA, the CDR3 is TGCAGCGTTGAACAGGGACCCTCCAAAAACATTCAGTACTTC.

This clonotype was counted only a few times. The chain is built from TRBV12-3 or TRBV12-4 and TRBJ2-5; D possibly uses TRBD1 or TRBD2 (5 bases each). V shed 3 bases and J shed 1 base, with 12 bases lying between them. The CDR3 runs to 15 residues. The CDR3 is CASSFLGDPQETQYF. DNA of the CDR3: TGTGCCAGCAGTTTTCTCGGGGACCCCCAAGAGACCCAGTACTTC.

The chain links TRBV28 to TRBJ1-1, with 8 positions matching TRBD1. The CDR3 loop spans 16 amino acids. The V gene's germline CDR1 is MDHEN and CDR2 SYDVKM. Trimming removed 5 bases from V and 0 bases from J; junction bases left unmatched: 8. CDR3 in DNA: TGTGCCAGCAGTGTCCGACAGGGGATAATGAACACTGAAGCTTTCTTT. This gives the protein CASSVRQGIMNTEAFF.

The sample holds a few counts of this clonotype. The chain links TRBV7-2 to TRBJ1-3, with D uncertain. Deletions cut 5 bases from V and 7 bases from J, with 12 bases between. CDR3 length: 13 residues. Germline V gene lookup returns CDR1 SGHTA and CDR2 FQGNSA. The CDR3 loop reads CASSPTVVNTIYF. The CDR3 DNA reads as TGTGCCAGCAGCCCAACAGTTGTCAACACCATATATTTT.

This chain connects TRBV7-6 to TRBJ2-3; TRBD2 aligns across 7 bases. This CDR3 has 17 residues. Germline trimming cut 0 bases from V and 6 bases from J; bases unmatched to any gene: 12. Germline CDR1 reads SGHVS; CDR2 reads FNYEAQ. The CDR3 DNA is TGTGCCAGCAGCTTAGCACCTAGCGGACATAAAGGGGATACGCAGTATTTT. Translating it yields CASSLAPSGHKGDTQYF.

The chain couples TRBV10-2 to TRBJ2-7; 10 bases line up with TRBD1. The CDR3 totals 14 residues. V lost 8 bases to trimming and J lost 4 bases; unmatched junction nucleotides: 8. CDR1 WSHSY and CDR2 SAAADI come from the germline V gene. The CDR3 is CASQKGTGDYEQYF. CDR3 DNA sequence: TGCGCCAGCCAGAAGGGGACAGGGGATTACGAGCAGTACTTC.

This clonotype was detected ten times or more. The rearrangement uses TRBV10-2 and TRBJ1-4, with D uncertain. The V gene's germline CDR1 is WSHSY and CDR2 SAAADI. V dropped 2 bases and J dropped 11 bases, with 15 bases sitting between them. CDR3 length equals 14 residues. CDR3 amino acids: CASSEKAHSGKLFF. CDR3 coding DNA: TGCGCCAGCAGTGAGAAGGCCCACTCGGGGAAACTGTTTTTT.

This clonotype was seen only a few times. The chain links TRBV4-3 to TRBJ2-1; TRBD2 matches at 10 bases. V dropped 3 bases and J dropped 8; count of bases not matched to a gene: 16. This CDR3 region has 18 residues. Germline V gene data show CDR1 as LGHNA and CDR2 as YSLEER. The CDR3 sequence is CASSHPRGSGGGPYEQFF. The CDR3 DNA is TGCGCCAGCAGCCACCCGAGGGGAAGCGGGGGGGGCCCGTATGAGCAGTTCTTC.

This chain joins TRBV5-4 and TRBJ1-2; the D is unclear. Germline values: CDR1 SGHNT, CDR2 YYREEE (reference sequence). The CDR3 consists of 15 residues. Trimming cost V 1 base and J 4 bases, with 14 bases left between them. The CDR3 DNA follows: TGTGCCAGCAGCTTGAGGGTTAGCGGATTCTATGGCTACACCTTC. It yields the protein CASSLRVSGFYGYTF.